Listed below are T cell receptor beta chains from one sample, sequenced in a study of memory CD4+ T cells and cytomegalovirus serostatus. Profiled with immunoSEQ multiplex PCR; TCRdb holds only in-frame clones, not every one. The sample lists over 40,000 clones; 82% were seen once. The sample consisted of memory CD4+ T cells from blood. The receptors stem from an adult in good health and CMV-seronegative. Both conserved end residues are part of each CDR3. A D gene is named only where the DNA matches it firmly. Only part of the rows carry a size: once, few, many, or a class if the clone is expanded.

j_call d_call clone_size v_call cdr3_aa cdr3_nt
TRBJ1-1 NA NA TRBV29-1 CSVKGQPNTEAFF TGCAGCGTTAAAGGACAGCCGAACACTGAAGCTTTCTTT
TRBJ1-2 NA NA TRBV5-4 CASSWRTGSTLFYGYTF TGTGCCAGCAGCTGGAGAACAGGGTCCACTTTGTTCTATGGCTACACCTTC
TRBJ2-3 NA NA TRBV5-4 CASTLGGRFTDTQYF TGTGCCAGCACCCTCGGCGGCAGGTTCACAGATACGCAGTATTTT
TRBJ1-6 NA few TRBV5-6 CASSPQVDSPLHF TGTGCCAGCAGCCCTCAGGTGGATTCACCCCTCCACTTT
TRBJ1-6 NA NA TRBV28 CASSVSSYNSPLHF TGTGCCAGCAGTGTTAGCTCCTATAATTCACCCCTCCACTTT
TRBJ1-1 NA NA TRBV2 CASSGLTEAFF TGTGCCAGCAGCGGCCTCACTGAAGCTTTCTTT
TRBJ1-1 NA NA TRBV6-5 CASSSRDRQDTEAFF TGTGCCAGCAGCTCCCGCGACAGGCAGGACACTGAAGCTTTCTTT
TRBJ2-7 NA NA TRBV5-1 CASSLGGEPHEQYF TGCGCCAGCAGCTTGGGAGGGGAACCCCACGAGCAGTACTTC
TRBJ1-2 NA NA TRBV30 CAWSVSADGYTF TGTGCCTGGAGTGTCTCCGCTGATGGCTACACCTTC
TRBJ2-5 NA NA TRBV5-1 CASSFTGTYKETQYF TGCGCCAGCAGCTTTACCGGGACTTATAAAGAGACCCAGTACTTC
TRBJ1-6 NA NA TRBV2 CASREEQGYSPLHF TGTGCCAGCAGAGAGGAACAGGGTTATTCACCCCTCCACTTT
TRBJ1-2 TRBD1 once TRBV5-4 CASSTGTGLDGYTF TGTGCCAGCAGCACAGGGACAGGCCTCGATGGCTACACCTTC
TRBJ2-1 NA NA TRBV11-1 CASSLALNEQFF TGTGCCAGCAGCTTGGCACTGAATGAGCAGTTCTTC
TRBJ1-6 NA NA TRBV5-1 CASSLRAENSPLHF TGCGCCAGCAGCTTGCGCGCTGAAAATTCACCCCTCCACTTT
TRBJ2-7 NA NA TRBV4-3 CASSQVGQTYEQYF TGCGCCAGCAGCCAAGTCGGGCAGACCTACGAGCAGTACTTC
TRBJ1-5 NA NA TRBV5-1 CASSSEEGQPQHF TGCGCCAGCAGCTCGGAGGAAGGCCAGCCCCAGCATTTT
TRBJ1-2 NA once TRBV18 CASSADRSLYGYTF TGTGCCAGCTCAGCCGACAGAAGCCTCTATGGCTACACCTTC
TRBJ2-5 NA NA TRBV4-3 CASSRGTEETQYF TGCGCCAGCAGCCGAGGGACGGAAGAGACCCAGTACTTC
TRBJ2-5 TRBD2 NA TRBV5-1 CASKASGGEETQYF TGCGCCAGCAAGGCTAGCGGGGGGGAAGAGACCCAGTACTTC
TRBJ1-1 NA NA TRBV7-2 CASSPRVGAFF TGTGCCAGCAGCCCCAGGGTTGGGGCTTTCTTT
TRBJ2-2 TRBD1 NA TRBV5-4 CASSLGQGATGELFF TGTGCCAGCAGCTTGGGACAGGGGGCCACCGGGGAGCTGTTTTTT
TRBJ1-1 NA NA TRBV30 CAWSVGATLNTEAFF TGTGCCTGGAGTGTAGGAGCGACCTTGAACACTGAAGCTTTCTTT
TRBJ1-1 NA NA TRBV5-4 CASSAGQLVNTEAFF TGTGCCAGCAGCGCTGGACAGCTTGTTAACACTGAAGCTTTCTTT
TRBJ2-5 NA once TRBV29-1 CSVSRVLSQETQYF TGCAGCGTATCGCGGGTACTAAGTCAAGAGACCCAGTACTTC
TRBJ1-2 TRBD1 NA TRBV29-1 CSAAPRTGGYGYTF TGCAGCGCAGCCCCCCGGACAGGGGGCTATGGCTACACCTTC
TRBJ1-1 NA NA TRBV4-1 CASSQRPGTSDAFF TGCGCCAGCAGCCAACGACCCGGGACATCTGACGCTTTCTTT
TRBJ1-1 TRBD1 NA TRBV18 CASSPNLGTGMNTEAFF TGTGCCAGCTCACCGAACCTTGGGACAGGCATGAACACTGAAGCTTTCTTT
TRBJ2-1 NA NA TRBV7-8 CASSFIKGQAEFF TGTGCCAGCAGCTTTATCAAGGGACAAGCAGAGTTCTTC
TRBJ1-2 TRBD1 NA TRBV5-1 CASSLDDRGYGYTF TGCGCCAGCAGCTTGGACGACAGGGGCTATGGCTACACCTTC
TRBJ2-3 TRBD1 few TRBV4-1 CASSLRDRGFTDTQYF TGCGCCAGCAGCCTTAGGGACAGGGGGTTCACAGATACGCAGTATTTT
TRBJ2-5 NA NA TRBV7-2 CASSLGVWETQYF TGTGCCAGCAGCTTAGGCGTATGGGAGACCCAGTACTTC
TRBJ2-7 TRBD2 NA TRBV11-1 CASSSRTSSYEQYF TGTGCCAGCAGCTCCCGGACTAGCTCCTACGAGCAGTACTTC
TRBJ1-2 TRBD1 few TRBV19 CASSIENRGLGYGYTF TGTGCCAGTAGTATAGAAAACAGGGGTTTGGGCTATGGCTACACCTTC
TRBJ2-5 NA NA TRBV9 CASSGSPGQETQYF TGTGCCAGCAGCGGGAGCCCGGGACAAGAGACCCAGTACTTC
TRBJ1-6 TRBD1 NA TRBV5-1 CASSSGQGDSPLHF TGCGCCAGCAGCTCTGGACAGGGTGATTCACCCCTCCACTTT
TRBJ2-3 NA NA TRBV5-1 CASSLASGEDGTQYF TGCGCCAGCAGCTTGGCTTCAGGGGAGGATGGGACGCAGTATTTT
TRBJ1-1 TRBD1 NA TRBV4-1 CASSQALTGGGPGEAFF TGCGCCAGCAGCCAAGCGTTGACAGGGGGCGGGCCTGGTGAAGCTTTCTTT
TRBJ2-1 TRBD2 NA TRBV4-2 CASSQGTSGGDEQFF TGTGCCAGCAGCCAGGGGACTAGCGGGGGAGACGAGCAGTTCTTC
TRBJ1-5 NA NA TRBV28 CASSGGGGLKNQPQHF TGTGCCAGCAGTGGGGGAGGGGGTTTAAAGAATCAGCCCCAGCATTTT
TRBJ2-1 NA NA TRBV19 CASRVDRSSYNEQFF TGTGCCAGTAGGGTCGACAGGAGCTCCTACAATGAGCAGTTCTTC
TRBJ2-7 TRBD1 NA TRBV28 CASSFDRVVTYEQYF TGTGCCAGCAGTTTCGACAGGGTCGTGACCTACGAGCAGTACTTC
TRBJ1-2 NA NA TRBV19 CASSIDSGRRNGYTF TGTGCCAGTAGTATAGATTCGGGACGCAGGAACGGCTACACCTTC
TRBJ1-5 NA NA TRBV12-5 CASGLVLGTGPNQPQHF TGTGCTAGTGGTTTGGTACTCGGCACAGGGCCCAATCAGCCCCAGCATTTT
TRBJ2-2 NA NA TRBV7-2 CASSLTVNTGELFF TGTGCCAGCAGCTTAACGGTGAACACCGGGGAGCTGTTTTTT
TRBJ2-7 TRBD1 NA TRBV9 CASSVGVRGQGAEEQYF TGTGCCAGCAGCGTAGGAGTAAGGGGACAGGGGGCAGAAGAGCAGTACTTC
TRBJ2-3 TRBD2 NA TRBV7-6 CASRWTSGGDSRDTQYF TGTGCCAGCAGATGGACTAGCGGGGGGGATTCACGAGATACGCAGTATTTT
TRBJ2-2 TRBD1 NA TRBV6-1 CASTGQGIGELFF TGTGCCAGCACCGGACAGGGCATCGGGGAGCTGTTTTTT
TRBJ2-7 NA NA TRBV11-2 CARTWGRYEQYF TGTGCCAGGACGTGGGGACGCTACGAGCAGTACTTC
TRBJ2-1 NA NA TRBV28 CASAGPYNEQFF TGTGCCAGCGCAGGGCCCTACAATGAGCAGTTCTTC
TRBJ1-6 TRBD1 NA TRBV4-1 CASSPTDTGTGGLPLHF TGCGCCAGCAGCCCGACTGACACCGGGACAGGGGGTCTTCCCCTCCACTTT
TRBJ1-5 NA once TRBV19 CASSRGQSNSNQPQHF TGTGCCAGTAGTAGAGGACAGAGCAATAGCAATCAGCCCCAGCATTTT
TRBJ2-3 NA NA TRBV11-3 CASSFGQIYTQYF TGTGCCAGCAGCTTTGGACAAATATATACGCAGTATTTT
TRBJ2-7 TRBD2 NA TRBV10-2 CASSVDVGGAYHEQYF TGCGCCAGCAGTGTTGACGTCGGGGGGGCCTACCACGAGCAGTACTTC